This T cell receptor beta chain was captured in a study of cytomegalovirus exposure and HLA in healthy donors. This CDR3 region has 12 residues. V was pared by 0 bases and J by 5 bases, with 5 bases between. Germline V gives CDR1 SGHRS, CDR2 YFSETQ. This clone has a single count. The PCR made use of 60 Vbeta and 13 Jbeta primers. The table came from immunoSEQ multiplex PCR; TCRdb's copy has only in-frame clones and leaves some out. This sample has 95,000 to 150,000 clones; around three fifths occur once, and the top ten carry under 9%. This clonotype was sampled from a woman aged 40 to 55 in good health and CMV-seropositive. This chain links TRBV5-1 with TRBJ1-2, with D uncertain. What was sequenced was PBMCs. The CDR3 DNA is TGCGCCAGCAGCTTGGACCAGTATGGCTACACCTTC. It specifies CASSLDQYGYTF.